This T cell receptor (beta chain) was recorded in a study of blood T cells in healthy people across ages. As regards this clonotype: This may be a read error, as it is one base from a much larger clone.

A sample-barcoded 5' primer and a J-beta primer mix were used in a second PCR of roughly 7 to 12 cycles. Researchers report that a template-switch adaptor with 12 random nucleotides tagged each cDNA molecule. MiXCR, run by TCRdb on the 5' RACE reads, gives a single entry per CDR3 protein. The repertoire consists of 800,000 to 950,000 distinct CDR3 sequences, with 29% occurring once and the leading ten covering roughly a tenth. The germline V gene has CDR1 SGHVS and CDR2 FNYEAQ. The CDR3 consists of 15 residues. These sequences were also reported in another study, on T cells of mothers and their children. That investigation notes: Added by the second PCR's M1S primer were sample barcodes and 2-4 random nucleotides. The TCR beta CDR3 read count exceeded 9.5 million for each mother and was about 2.8 million for each child.

The chain has TRBV7-6 and TRBJ2-1; the D call may be TRBD1 or TRBD2 (6 bases each). Gene TRBJ2-7 matches the end of the DNA better, so the J call may be wrong. The receptor was derived from a woman aged 40 to 50 in good health. The specimen was blood. CDR3 DNA sequence: TGTGCCAGCAGCTTAGCCAGGGGAGGCTACAATGAGCAGTACTTC. It translates to CASSLARGGYNEQYF.